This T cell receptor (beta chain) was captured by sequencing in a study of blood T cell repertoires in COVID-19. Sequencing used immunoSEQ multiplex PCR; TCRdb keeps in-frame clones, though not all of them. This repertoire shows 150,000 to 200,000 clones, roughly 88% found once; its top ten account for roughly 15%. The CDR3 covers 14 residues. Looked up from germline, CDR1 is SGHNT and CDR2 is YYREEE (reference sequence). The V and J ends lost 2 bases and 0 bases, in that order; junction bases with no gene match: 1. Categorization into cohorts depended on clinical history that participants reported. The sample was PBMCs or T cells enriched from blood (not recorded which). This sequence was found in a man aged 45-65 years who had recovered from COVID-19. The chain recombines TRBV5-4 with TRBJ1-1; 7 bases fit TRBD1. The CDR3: CASSLGQVNTEAFF. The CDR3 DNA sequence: TGTGCCAGCAGCTTAGGACAGGTGAACACTGAAGCTTTCTTT.